The rows below give T cell receptor beta chains drawn from one sample of a study of PD-1 blockade in classical Hodgkin lymphoma. Clones were read by immunoSEQ multiplex PCR, and TCRdb kept only the in-frame ones, dropping some. The repertoire includes 120,000 to 150,000 clones, less than 80% of them detected once, and roughly 9.2% sits in the top ten. Sequencing used peripheral blood mononuclear cells (PBMCs), obtained before the second cycle of nivolumab. Receptor source: a human donor with classical Hodgkin lymphoma. CDR3s include the opening cysteine and the closing phenylalanine or tryptophan. A D gene is named only where the DNA matches it firmly. Only some rows state a clone size, as once, few, many or a class for expanded clones.

j_call v_call d_call clone_size cdr3_aa cdr3_nt
TRBJ1-1 TRBV6-5 TRBD1 . CASSRDSTEAFF TGTGCCAGCAGCCGGGACAGCACTGAAGCTTTCTTT
TRBJ2-3 TRBV6-5 . . CASSYLGLNTDTQYF TGTGCCAGCAGTTACCTGGGACTTAACACAGATACGCAGTATTTT
TRBJ2-7 TRBV18 . . CASSPPSQLGEQYF TGTGCCAGCTCACCACCAAGCCAGTTAGGCGAGCAGTACTTC
TRBJ1-6 TRBV6-5 . . CAGRRTDNSPLHF TGTGCCGGCCGCAGGACGGATAATTCACCCCTCCACTTT
TRBJ2-2 TRBV4-2 . . CASSQARGGVDTGELFF TGTGCCAGCAGCCAAGCGAGGGGGGGTGTGGACACCGGGGAGCTGTTTTTT
TRBJ1-1 TRBV2 . many CASLLRGGNTEAFF TGTGCCAGCCTACTGCGGGGAGGGAACACTGAAGCTTTCTTT
TRBJ2-3 TRBV10-3 . once CATAGSRSTDTQYF TGTGCCACCGCTGGGTCTAGGAGCACAGATACGCAGTATTTT
TRBJ2-5 TRBV7-2 TRBD2 . CASSLRAGGSETQYF TGTGCCAGCAGCTTACGGGCGGGAGGGTCGGAGACCCAGTACTTC
TRBJ2-7 TRBV6-1 . . CASSEGPMSSYEQYF TGTGCCAGCAGTGAAGGACCGATGAGCTCCTACGAGCAGTACTTC
TRBJ2-2 TRBV10-1 TRBD1 few CASSEFGSDRVSPGELFF TGCGCCAGCAGTGAGTTTGGTTCGGACAGGGTTAGCCCCGGGGAGCTGTTTTTT
TRBJ1-1 TRBV7-3 . few CASSLTPNTEAFF TGTGCCAGCAGCTTAACTCCGAACACTGAAGCTTTCTTT
TRBJ1-2 TRBV11-2 . . CASKAGQNNYGYTF TGTGCCAGCAAAGCCGGGCAGAACAACTATGGCTACACCTTC
TRBJ2-5 TRBV11-2 TRBD2 . CASSLVGLAGGPQETQYF TGTGCCAGCAGCTTAGTGGGACTAGCGGGAGGGCCTCAGGAGACCCAGTACTTC
TRBJ1-2 TRBV7-9 . . CASSLVRVRDYGYTF TGTGCCAGCAGCTTAGTCAGGGTTAGGGACTATGGCTACACCTTC
TRBJ2-7 TRBV27 . once CASSPLHYFSYEQYF TGTGCCAGCAGTCCCCTCCACTATTTCTCCTACGAGCAGTACTTC
TRBJ2-5 TRBV5-5 . . CASSLGRETQYF TGTGCCAGCAGCCTGGGAAGGGAGACCCAGTACTTC